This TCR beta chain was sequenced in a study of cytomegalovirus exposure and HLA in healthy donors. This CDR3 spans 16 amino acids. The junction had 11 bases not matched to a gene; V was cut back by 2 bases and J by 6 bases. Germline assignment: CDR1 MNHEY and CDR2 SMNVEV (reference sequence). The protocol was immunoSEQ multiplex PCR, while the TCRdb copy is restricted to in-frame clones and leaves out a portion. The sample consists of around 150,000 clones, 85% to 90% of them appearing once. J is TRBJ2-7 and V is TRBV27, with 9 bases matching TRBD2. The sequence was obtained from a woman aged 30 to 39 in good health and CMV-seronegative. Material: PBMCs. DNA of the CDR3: TGTGCCAGCAGTTTAATTTTGGCGGGGGGGCCGGGCGAGCAGTACTTC. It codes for CASSLILAGGPGEQYF.